One and the same sample provided the 3 T cell receptor beta chains below, sequenced in a study of blood T cell repertoires in COVID-19. The assay was immunoSEQ multiplex PCR, and TCRdb's table has in-frame clones only and misses some. This table has roughly 250,000 clones, 80% to 85% appearing once. Sequencing used peripheral blood. Receptors originate from a person aged 70 to 80 with COVID-19, enrolled during active disease.

The V call is TRBV30, the J call TRBJ2-2, with a weak D call TRBD2 (6 bases). This CDR3 comprises 15 residues. Trimming shortened V by 3 bases and J by 2 bases, and 13 bases separated the two germline ends. Germline lookup yields CDR1 GTSNPN and CDR2 SVGIG (reference sequence). The CDR3 DNA reads as TGTGCCTGGAGGTGGGGAGGAACAAACACCGGGGAGCTGTTTTTT. Protein sequence: CAWRWGGTNTGELFF.

This rearrangement joins TRBV28 to TRBJ1-2; the D is unclear. The CDR3 loop spans 13 amino acids. CDR1 is MDHEN, CDR2 SYDVKM, per germline. V was trimmed by 5 bases and J by 7 bases, leaving 14 bases between them. The CDR3 loop is CASSTTRNSGYTF. In DNA form, the CDR3 reads TGTGCCAGCAGTACGACACGTAATTCTGGCTACACCTTC.

The CDR3 region has the DNA TGTGCTCATCAGGGGCGGTTCTATGGCTACACCTTC. This translates into CAHQGRFYGYTF. The V and J genes are TRBV30 and TRBJ1-2; TRBD1 is a possible D gene (6 bases). CDR1 and CDR2 (germline): GTSNPN, SVGIG (reference sequence). The CDR3 extends over 12 amino acids.